This T cell receptor beta chain appears in the sequencing data of a study of cytomegalovirus exposure and HLA in healthy donors (dated by TCRdb to about 2017). About the investigation overall: An earlier analysis of 587 of the donors reported 250 to 350 Gb of sequence data and 90 million to 120 million unique TCR beta sequences obtained from around 180 million T cells. To predict cytomegalovirus infection status, the study combined high-throughput TCR immunosequencing, statistical association of individual TCRs with disease status, and machine learning. Among 398 genotyped donors of the cohort, an average of roughly 240,000 unique TCR beta nucleotide sequences were sequenced per donor, roughly a sixth of them non-productive. Besides the first cohort of about 730 subjects, a separate validation cohort made up of roughly 120 different subjects was used. An early release that covered about 600 HLA-typed donors contained approximately 300 gigabases of sequencing data and 65 million to 100 million unique TCR sequences. The study was designed to test whether signatures of past pathogen exposure could be identified by cataloging public T cell receptors. The genetic ancestry cluster associated with self-reported Caucasian donors included 81% of the roughly 400 genotyped donors. Roughly five DR-DQ haplotypes were handled as single units for association and clustering, since linkage in the cohort was strong. Typing coverage varied by locus: roughly 629-640 donors for A, B, C, DRB1 and DQB1; under 550 for DQA1; about 570 for DPA1; 450 to 480 for DPB1. Donor age, sex, ethnicity and CMV serostatus were compiled alongside the repertoire data. In an earlier analysis of over 550 of the donors, high-throughput TCR beta sequencing was used to judge whether each TCR beta V gene segment behaved as functional or pseudogenic. Every repertoire in the discovery cohort had been generated on one and the same sequencing platform. A later genetic analysis took genome-wide SNP genotypes for about 55% of the roughly 700 donors and used that subset as a discovery cohort. To study patterns of TCR occurrence, a later analysis re-analyzed previously published TCR beta repertoires from 600 to 750 donors and added high-resolution HLA genotyping. Both class I and class II loci were covered by HLA typing, at four-digit resolution. The T cell repertoires of under 700 subjects were profiled by immunosequencing and related to cytomegalovirus serostatus. The later analysis used no new phenotypic data to find candidate immune exposures, relying instead on TCR beta sequences and their occurrence across donors. General study outcomes and caveats: The classifier was reported to diagnose cytomegalovirus status with high specificity and sensitivity in both the original and validation cohorts. When HLA alleles, especially DR and DQ, strongly co-occurred, attributing TCR associations to individual alleles was difficult. In a later analysis, several top co-occurrence clusters were reported to appear linked to parvovirus B19, influenza, CMV and Epstein-Barr virus. A further reported finding was that TCR beta sequences accurately predicted the HLA-A and HLA-B alleles for most subjects in the first cohort. The study gave a list of roughly 150 TCR beta chains associated with cytomegalovirus. Only TCR beta chains were sequenced in this cohort, and the absence of alpha or paired-chain data limited detectable features. In a later analysis, HLA-associated TCR beta chains showed more clonal expansion and lower generation probabilities than non-associated chains that were equally common. Because HLA typing was unavailable for some donors at each locus, only the typed subset was used in association tests. Some IMGT-functional V segments, including TRBV6-2 and TRBV6-3, could not be distinguished by the 87-base-pair reads and were therefore excluded. In a later analysis, most CMV-associated TCR beta chains were found to appear HLA-restricted, with HLA associations seemingly driven largely by CMV exposure. Linkage disequilibrium might explain the correlated functional status among segregating V segments, but an unknown experimental factor could not be excluded. At a false discovery rate of 0.05, a later analysis linked around 17,000 TCR beta sequences to specific HLA alleles. Because counts were too low, fewer than 20 rarely observed V segments, including chromosome 9 orphons, were excluded from the earlier analysis of some 590 of the donors. A group of highly shared sequence variants was considered likely to be a technical artifact of the sequencing pipeline. The only immune exposure information available for the cohort was CMV serostatus. In vitro tests confirmed that three of the cytomegalovirus-associated TCR beta chains recognize cytomegalovirus antigens. Compared with the 666-donor mean, donors in an Asian-associated ancestry cluster had fewer N-insertions in productive TCRs, according to a later genetic analysis. In an earlier analysis of 450 to 750 of the donors, most TCR beta V segments appeared in productive rearrangements about 87% or about 30% of the time, broadly matching IMGT annotations. The authors suggested that the approach could potentially be extended to other disease states and immunological phenotypes. Presence/absence analyses assumed roughly uniform sequencing depth across donors, an assumption that may not hold. A later genetic analysis associated a missense DCLRE1C variant with V-gene and J-gene trimming of TCR beta chains, and an independent cohort replicated the association. Most TCR sequences were seen in very few donors, while some public TCRs were found in many individuals. In a later analysis, TCR association rates were found to vary across HLA loci, with the most associated TCRs seen for DRB1 alleles and the fewest for HLA-C alleles.

The cohort comprised 670 or so healthy bone marrow donors. Cohort members were all nominally healthy when sampled, although unrecorded immune exposures were likely present. The donor was CMV seronegative and was included in the group of 352 seronegative cohort members. Every donor gave a peripheral blood sample, and the peripheral blood mononuclear cells from that sample were used for TCR beta sequencing. The Qiagen DNeasy Blood Extraction Kit was used to extract genomic DNA from the blood cell samples. Concerning this clone itself: Its cognate antigen has yet to be identified. It has no much larger one-base neighbor in the sample; base qualities were not kept.

The method behind the library was the immunoSEQ multiplex PCR assay. For the multiplex PCR, a mixture combining 60 forward primers for TCR Vbeta segments and 13 reverse primers for TCR Jbeta segments was used. The CDR3 region of rearranged TCR beta genes was amplified from genomic DNA with a multiplex PCR assay. The Illumina HiSeq System was used to sequence the amplified TCR beta libraries as 87-base-pair reads. As for the original processing: A later analysis counted tens of millions of unique TCR beta chains across the 666 repertoires, and 10 million to 11 million of these chains were shared by at least two donors. To remove PCR and sequencing errors, raw reads were error-corrected and collapsed into unique sequences using a nearest-neighbor algorithm that merged closely related sequences. Alignment of CDR3 sequences to IMGT reference sequences was used to assign V, D and J gene segments. For a sequence to be retained, a match of at least six nucleotides was required to both a V gene segment and a J gene segment. A rearrangement was called productive if the CDR3 had no stop codons and remained in frame with V and J, and every other rearrangement was called non-productive. CDR3 was defined according to IMGT convention as the region running from the second conserved V-encoded cysteine to the conserved J-encoded phenylalanine. The earlier analysis of 500 to 600 of the donors excluded sequences that lacked an unambiguous match to a single V gene segment. An earlier analysis of fewer than 750 of the donors classified V segments as functional when productive rearrangements were above 56.7% and as segregating when the standard deviation between donors was above 5%. A statistical classification framework was developed to diagnose cytomegalovirus status using the catalog of TCR beta chain sequences. A later analysis assigned V and J genes by comparing TCR nucleotide sequences with IMGT/GENE-DB human TR gene sequences. In a later analysis, CDR3 sequences and most-parsimonious VDJ recombination scenarios were assigned using the TCRdist pipeline. In a later analysis, each TCR beta chain was defined by its CDR3 amino acid sequence together with its V-gene family, and reads without a unique V-gene family were excluded. A later analysis removed several hundred highly shared, low-generation-probability nucleotide sequences to deal with suspected cross-contamination and a sequencing artifact. In a later analysis, a clonal expansion index was calculated for each public chain from normalized within-repertoire ranks of inferred template counts. A later analysis computed generation probabilities with a VDJ recombination model fitted to out-of-frame rearrangements, and checked the results against IGoR. In a later analysis, hypergeometric tests were used to score TCR-TCR, TCR-HLA and TCR-CMV co-occurrence, with a repertoire-size bias correction applied to TCR pairs. A later analysis estimated false discovery rates by permuting HLA or CMV assignments 20 times. In a later analysis, co-occurring TCRs were grouped using DBSCAN, and TCRdist sequence similarity was added for clustering within HLA-allele-positive subsets. Co-occurrence clustering excluded repertoires with fewer than 30,000 or more than 120,000 public chains, plus five with anomalous nucleotide sharing. In TCRdb, the immuneACCESS table is reduced to in-frame sequences with V and J assigned. These tables do not hold every clone; where another copy was compared, an unresolved V gene accounts for under half, and the others remain unexplained. That table supplies the V and J calls and clone size; D and trimming were determined from the DNA. The sample table shows about 160,000 clones, and 75% to 90% are seen once. The ten largest clones represent approximately 1.5% of the sample.

Sequences SEHNR (CDR1) and FQNEAQ (CDR2) are obtained from the germline V gene (reference sequence). Taken from cysteine to phenylalanine, the CDR3 has 15 residues. Of all the DNA, just the CDR3 is kept, 45 bases in frame from base 1. V gives up 3 bases and J gives up 1 base, and the segment between their germline ends measures 12 bases. This sequence originates from a woman younger than 30 in good health and CMV-seronegative. Sequencing input: PBMCs. The chain links TRBV7-9 with TRBJ1-1; possibly the D gene is TRBD1, per 5 matching bases. The sequence in DNA is TGTGCCAGCAGCTTTTCGATGACAGAGAACACTGAAGCTTTCTTT. Protein translation: CASSFSMTENTEAFF.